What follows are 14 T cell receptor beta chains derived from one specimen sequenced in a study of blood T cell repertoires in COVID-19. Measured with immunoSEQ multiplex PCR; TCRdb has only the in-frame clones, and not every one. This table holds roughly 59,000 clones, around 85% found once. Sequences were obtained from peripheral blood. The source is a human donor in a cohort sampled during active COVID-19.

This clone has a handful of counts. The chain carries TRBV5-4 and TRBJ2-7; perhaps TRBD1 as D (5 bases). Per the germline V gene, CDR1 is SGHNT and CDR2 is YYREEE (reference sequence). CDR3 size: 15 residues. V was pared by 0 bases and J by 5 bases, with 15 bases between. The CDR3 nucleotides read TGTGCCAGCAGCTTGGGTACAGGCGAGACCAACGAGCAGTACTTC. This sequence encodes CASSLGTGETNEQYF.

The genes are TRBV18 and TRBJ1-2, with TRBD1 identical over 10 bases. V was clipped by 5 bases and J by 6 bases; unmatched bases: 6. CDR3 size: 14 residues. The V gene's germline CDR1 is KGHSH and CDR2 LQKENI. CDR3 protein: CASSSGQGVDGYTF. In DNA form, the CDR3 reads TGTGCCAGCTCATCCGGACAGGGGGTCGATGGCTACACCTTC.

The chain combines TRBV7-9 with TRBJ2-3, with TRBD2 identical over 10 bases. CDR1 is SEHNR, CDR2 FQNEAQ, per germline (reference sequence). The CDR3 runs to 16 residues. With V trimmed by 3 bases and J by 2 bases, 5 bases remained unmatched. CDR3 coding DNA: TGTGCCAGCAGCTTGCCGACTAGCGGGTTCACAGATACGCAGTATTTT. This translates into CASSLPTSGFTDTQYF.

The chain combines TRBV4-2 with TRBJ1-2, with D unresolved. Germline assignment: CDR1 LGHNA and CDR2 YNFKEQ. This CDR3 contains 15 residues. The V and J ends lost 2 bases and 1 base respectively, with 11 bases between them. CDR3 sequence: CASSQLPGSNYGYTF. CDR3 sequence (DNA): TGTGCCAGCAGCCAATTACCGGGGAGTAACTATGGCTACACCTTC.

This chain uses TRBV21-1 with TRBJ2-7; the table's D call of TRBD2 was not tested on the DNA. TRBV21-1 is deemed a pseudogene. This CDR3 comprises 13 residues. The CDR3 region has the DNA TGTGCCAGCAGCCACGGACTTTGGGGCGAGCAGTACTTC. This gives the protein CASSHGLWGEQYF.

CDR3 loop: CASTPTSGRGPNTGELFF. The CDR3 nucleotides are TGTGCCAGCACCCCGACTAGCGGGAGGGGGCCGAACACCGGGGAGCTGTTTTTT. The chain carries TRBV3-1 (or the pseudogene TRBV3-2) and TRBJ2-2; 14 bases are a match to TRBD2. Looked up from germline, CDR1 is LGHDT and CDR2 is YNNKEL (reference sequence). J gave up 0 bases and V 7 bases, and 7 bases lay outside the gene matches. This CDR3 has 18 amino acids.

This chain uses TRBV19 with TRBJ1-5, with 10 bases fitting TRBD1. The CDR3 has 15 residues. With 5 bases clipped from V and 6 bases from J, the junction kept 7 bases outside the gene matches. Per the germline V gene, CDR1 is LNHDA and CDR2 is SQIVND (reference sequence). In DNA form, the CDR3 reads TGTGCCAGTAGTCTGGACAGGGGGTTGGTTCAGCCCCAGCATTTT. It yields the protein CASSLDRGLVQPQHF.

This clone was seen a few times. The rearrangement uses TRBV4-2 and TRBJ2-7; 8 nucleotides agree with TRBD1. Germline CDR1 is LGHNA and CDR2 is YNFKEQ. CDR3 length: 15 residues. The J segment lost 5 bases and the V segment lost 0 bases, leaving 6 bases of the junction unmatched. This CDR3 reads CASSQDGTGADEQYF. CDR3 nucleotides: TGTGCCAGCAGCCAAGATGGGACAGGAGCTGACGAGCAGTACTTC.

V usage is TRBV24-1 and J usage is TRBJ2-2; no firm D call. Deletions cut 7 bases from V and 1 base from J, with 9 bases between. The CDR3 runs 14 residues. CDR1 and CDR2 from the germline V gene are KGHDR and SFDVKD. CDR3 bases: TGTGCCACCAGAGGTCAGGTGAACACCGGGGAGCTGTTTTTT. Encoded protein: CATRGQVNTGELFF.

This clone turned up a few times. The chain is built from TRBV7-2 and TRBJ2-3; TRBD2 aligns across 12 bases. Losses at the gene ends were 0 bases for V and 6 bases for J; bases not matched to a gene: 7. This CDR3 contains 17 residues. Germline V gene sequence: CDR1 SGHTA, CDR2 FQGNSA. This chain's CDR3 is CASSLALAGGPGDTQYF. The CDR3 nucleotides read TGTGCCAGCAGCTTAGCGCTAGCGGGAGGGCCGGGGGATACGCAGTATTTT.

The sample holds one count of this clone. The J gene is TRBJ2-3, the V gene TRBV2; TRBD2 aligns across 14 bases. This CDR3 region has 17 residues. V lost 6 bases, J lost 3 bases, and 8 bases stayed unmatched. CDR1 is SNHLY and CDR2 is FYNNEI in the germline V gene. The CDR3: CASRAGTSGSGTDTQYF. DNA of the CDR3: TGTGCCAGCAGAGCCGGGACTAGCGGGAGTGGAACAGATACGCAGTATTTT.

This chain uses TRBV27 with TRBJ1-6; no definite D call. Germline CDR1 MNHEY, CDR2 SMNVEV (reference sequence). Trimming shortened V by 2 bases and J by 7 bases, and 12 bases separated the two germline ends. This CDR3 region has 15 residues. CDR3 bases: TGTGCCAGCAGTTTAATGACCCCGAGGAATTCACCCCTCCACTTT. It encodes CASSLMTPRNSPLHF.

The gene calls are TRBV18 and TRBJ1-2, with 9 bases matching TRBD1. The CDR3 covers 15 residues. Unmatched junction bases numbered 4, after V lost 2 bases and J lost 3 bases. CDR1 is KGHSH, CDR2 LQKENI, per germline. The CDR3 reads CASSPGGQGDYGYTF. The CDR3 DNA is TGTGCCAGCTCACCAGGGGGACAGGGAGACTATGGCTACACCTTC.

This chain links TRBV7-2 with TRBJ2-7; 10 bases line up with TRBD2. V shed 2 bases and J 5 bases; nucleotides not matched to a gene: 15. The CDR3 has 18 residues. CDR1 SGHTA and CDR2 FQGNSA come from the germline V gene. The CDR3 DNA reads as TGTGCCAGCAGCTTACGAGCTAGCGGGAGTATCATTCTCCACGAGCAGTACTTC. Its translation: CASSLRASGSIILHEQYF.